Listed below are T cell receptor beta chains from one sample, sequenced in a study of blood T cell repertoires in COVID-19. Repertoires were generated with immunoSEQ multiplex PCR, while TCRdb's copy carries only in-frame clones and drops some. Of some 160,000 clones detected, 80% to 90% appear once; the ten largest clones hold approximately 3%. Sequences were obtained from peripheral blood. These receptors were obtained from a man in his fifties or sixties with acute or convalescent COVID-19. CDR3s include the opening cysteine and the closing phenylalanine or tryptophan. Fields, in order: D gene, clone size, V gene, J gene, CDR3 DNA, CDR3 protein. A D gene is named only where the DNA matches it firmly. Rows may omit the clone size; those that give it use once, few, many or a size class.

TRBD1	.	TRBV27	TRBJ1-2	TGTGCCAGCAGTTCCGGTTCGGGAATACGGGACAGGGGAGAGGTAGCCGCTGGCTACACCTTC	CASSSGSGIRDRGEVAAGYTF
TRBD1	.	TRBV7-2	TRBJ1-4	TGTGCCAGCAGCTTAGGACAGGGGAGGGTCGGCGGAAAACTGTTTTTT	CASSLGQGRVGGKLFF
TRBD1	.	TRBV19	TRBJ1-2	TGTGCCAGTTCCCCGGGACAGGGGGACAACTATGGCTACACCTTC	CASSPGQGDNYGYTF
TRBD1	.	TRBV13	TRBJ1-2	TGTGCCAGCAGATCTGGGACAGGGGGTTACTATGGCTACACCTTC	CASRSGTGGYYGYTF
TRBD1	.	TRBV6-5	TRBJ2-7	TGTGCCAGCAGTTCCGACAGGGACCTCTACGAGCAGTACTTC	CASSSDRDLYEQYF
.	.	TRBV11-2	TRBJ1-4	TGTGCCAGCAGCCCCGGCGGACTCACAACTAATGAAAAACTGTTTTTT	CASSPGGLTTNEKLFF
.	.	TRBV4-3	TRBJ1-1	TGCGCCAGCAGACTCTCGACAGGATTGAACACTGAAGCTTTCTTT	CASRLSTGLNTEAFF
.	.	TRBV19	TRBJ1-2	TGTGCCAGTAGTCCTAGGGGGTCTGCCTACACCTTC	CASSPRGSAYTF
TRBD1	.	TRBV6-4	TRBJ1-6	TGTGCCAGCAGTGAAGGGGGCACAGCCTATAATTCACCCCTCCACTTT	CASSEGGTAYNSPLHF
TRBD1	.	TRBV6-6	TRBJ1-1	TGTGCCAGCAGCCCACAGGGGGACCCCACGAACACTGAAGCTTTCTTT	CASSPQGDPTNTEAFF
.	.	TRBV20-1	TRBJ2-2	TGCAGTGCTAGTCCCGGGGTGGGTACCGGGGAGCTGTTTTTT	CSASPGVGTGELFF
.	.	TRBV13	TRBJ2-2	TGTGCCAGCAGCCTGGCAAGGGGGGGAGACACCGGGGAGCTGTTTTTT	CASSLARGGDTGELFF
TRBD1	.	TRBV9	TRBJ1-2	TGTGCCAGCAGCGTAGCCCGCCCATCAACAAGCCAAGGGGGCAGAACTAACTATGGCTACACCTTC	CASSVARPSTSQGGRTNYGYTF
.	.	TRBV7-2	TRBJ1-2	TGTGCCAGCAGCTCCGATTTGGGAGGAGGCTACACCTTC	CASSSDLGGGYTF
.	.	TRBV3-1/TRBV3-2	TRBJ1-6	TGTGCCAGCAGTCGGGGGGGTGGTACGGGTGATTCACCCCTCCACTTT	CASSRGGGTGDSPLHF
.	once	TRBV6-2/TRBV6-3	TRBJ1-2	TGTGCCAGCAGTGCTTTAAGGGGGGGATTTACTAACTATGGCTACACCTTC	CASSALRGGFTNYGYTF
TRBD1	.	TRBV27	TRBJ2-4	TGTGCCAGCAGTGGGTTGACAGGGGGAAACATTCAGTACTTC	CASSGLTGGNIQYF
.	.	TRBV5-1	TRBJ2-5	TGCGCCAGCAGCTCCCGAGCGGGACAAACGAAAGAGACCCAGTACTTC	CASSSRAGQTKETQYF
.	.	TRBV11-2	TRBJ1-2	TGTGCCAGCAGCTTGAGAGGAGAATCTAACTATGGCTACACCTTC	CASSLRGESNYGYTF
TRBD2	.	TRBV20-1	TRBJ2-3	TGCAGTGCTAGTGTTCGGCGGGGGGTTAGCACAGATACGCAGTATTTT	CSASVRRGVSTDTQYF
.	.	TRBV5-1	TRBJ1-1	TGCGCCAGCAGCACAACAGGATACACTGAAGCTTTCTTT	CASSTTGYTEAFF
TRBD1	.	TRBV18	TRBJ2-7	TGTGCCAGCTCCGGGACAGGGGGAAAATACGAGCAGTACTTC	CASSGTGGKYEQYF
TRBD1	.	TRBV27	TRBJ2-1	TGTGCCAGCAGTTGGACAGGGAGCTCCTACAATGAGCAGTTCTTC	CASSWTGSSYNEQFF
.	.	TRBV12-3/TRBV12-4	TRBJ2-3	TGTGCCAGCAGGAGGGAGACAGATACGCAGTATTTT	CASRRETDTQYF